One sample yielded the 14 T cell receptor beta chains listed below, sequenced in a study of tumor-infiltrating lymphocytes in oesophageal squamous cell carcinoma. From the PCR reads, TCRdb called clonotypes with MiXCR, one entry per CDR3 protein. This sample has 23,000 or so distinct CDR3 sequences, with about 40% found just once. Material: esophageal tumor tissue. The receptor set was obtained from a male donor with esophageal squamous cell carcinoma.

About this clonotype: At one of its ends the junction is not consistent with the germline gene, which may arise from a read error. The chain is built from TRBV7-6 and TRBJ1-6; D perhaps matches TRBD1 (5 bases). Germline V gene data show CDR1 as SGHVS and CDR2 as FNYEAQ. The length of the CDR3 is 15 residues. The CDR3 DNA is TGTACCAGCAGCTTAGGAGTGGGAGGGGCGGACGAGCAGTACTTT. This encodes CTSSLGVGGADEQYF.

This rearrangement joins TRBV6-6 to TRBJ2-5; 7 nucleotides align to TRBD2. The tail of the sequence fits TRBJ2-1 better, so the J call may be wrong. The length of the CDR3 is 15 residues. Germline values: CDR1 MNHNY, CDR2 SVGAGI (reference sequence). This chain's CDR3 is CASSSRLAQGETQFF. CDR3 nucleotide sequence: TGTGCCAGCAGTTCTCGACTAGCCCAGGGAGAGACCCAGTTCTTC.

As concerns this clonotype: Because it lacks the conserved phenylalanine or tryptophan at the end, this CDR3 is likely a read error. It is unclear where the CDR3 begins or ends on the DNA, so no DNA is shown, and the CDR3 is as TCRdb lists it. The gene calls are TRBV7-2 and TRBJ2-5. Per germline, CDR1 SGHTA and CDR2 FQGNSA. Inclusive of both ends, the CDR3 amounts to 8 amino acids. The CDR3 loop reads CASSLGCQ.

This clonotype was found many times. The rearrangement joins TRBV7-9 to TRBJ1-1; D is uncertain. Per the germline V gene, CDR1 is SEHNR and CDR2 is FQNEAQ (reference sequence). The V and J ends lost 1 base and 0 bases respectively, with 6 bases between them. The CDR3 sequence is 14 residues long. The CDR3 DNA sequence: TGTGCCAGCAGCTTAGTACCCATGAACACTGAAGCTTTCTTT. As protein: CASSLVPMNTEAFF.

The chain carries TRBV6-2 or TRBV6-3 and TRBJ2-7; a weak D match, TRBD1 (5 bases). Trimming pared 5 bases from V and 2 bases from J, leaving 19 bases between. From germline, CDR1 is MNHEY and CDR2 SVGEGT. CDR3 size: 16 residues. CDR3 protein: CASSRPLLGLAYEQYF. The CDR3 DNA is TGTGCCAGCAGTCGGCCTCTGCTGGGGCTAGCCTACGAGCAGTACTTC.

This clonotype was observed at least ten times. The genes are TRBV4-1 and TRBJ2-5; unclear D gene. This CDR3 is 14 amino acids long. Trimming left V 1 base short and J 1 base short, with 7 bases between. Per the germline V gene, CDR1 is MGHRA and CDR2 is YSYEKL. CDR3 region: CASSQGGAQETQYF. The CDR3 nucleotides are TGCGCCAGCAGCCAAGGCGGAGCCCAAGAGACCCAGTACTTC.

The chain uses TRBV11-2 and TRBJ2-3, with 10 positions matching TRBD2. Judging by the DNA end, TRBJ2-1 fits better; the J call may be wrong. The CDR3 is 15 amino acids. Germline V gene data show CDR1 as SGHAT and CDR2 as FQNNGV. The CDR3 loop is CASSLNPSGSDEQFF. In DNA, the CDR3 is TGTGCCAGCAGCTTAAATCCTAGCGGGAGTGATGAGCAGTTCTTC.

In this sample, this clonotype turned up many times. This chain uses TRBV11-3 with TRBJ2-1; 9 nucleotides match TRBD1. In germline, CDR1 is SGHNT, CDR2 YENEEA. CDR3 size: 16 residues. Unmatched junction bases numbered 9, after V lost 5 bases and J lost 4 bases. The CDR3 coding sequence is TGTGCCAGCAGCCCGCGACAGGGACAGGGATACAATGAGCAGTTCTTC. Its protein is CASSPRQGQGYNEQFF. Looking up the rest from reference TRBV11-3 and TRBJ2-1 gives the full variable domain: EAGVVQSPRYKIIEKKQPVAFWCNPISGHNTLYWYLQNLGQGPELLIRYENEEAVDDSQLPKDRFSAERLKGVDSTLKIQPAELGDSAVYLCASSPRQGQGYNEQFFGPGTRLTVL.

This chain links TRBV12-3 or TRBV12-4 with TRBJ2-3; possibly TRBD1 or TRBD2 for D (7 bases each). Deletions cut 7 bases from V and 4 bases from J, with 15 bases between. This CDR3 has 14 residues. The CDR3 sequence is CASTPGGGADTQYF. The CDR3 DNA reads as TGTGCCAGCACTCCAGGGGGGGGGGCAGATACGCAGTATTTT.

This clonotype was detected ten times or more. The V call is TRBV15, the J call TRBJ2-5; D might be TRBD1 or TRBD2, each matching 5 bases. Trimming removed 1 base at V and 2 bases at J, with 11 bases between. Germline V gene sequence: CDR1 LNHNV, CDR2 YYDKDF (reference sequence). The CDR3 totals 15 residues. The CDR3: CATSRAGLYQETQYF. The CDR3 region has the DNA TGTGCCACCAGCAGAGCGGGGCTTTATCAAGAGACCCAGTACTTC.

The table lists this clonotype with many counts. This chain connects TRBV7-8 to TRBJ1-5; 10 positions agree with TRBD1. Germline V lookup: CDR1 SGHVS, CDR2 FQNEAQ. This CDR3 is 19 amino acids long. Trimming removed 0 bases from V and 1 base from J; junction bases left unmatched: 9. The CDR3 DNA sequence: TGTGCCAGCAGCTTAGCTGGGACAGGGGCCTTTTTGAGCAATCAGCCCCAGCATTTT. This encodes CASSLAGTGAFLSNQPQHF.

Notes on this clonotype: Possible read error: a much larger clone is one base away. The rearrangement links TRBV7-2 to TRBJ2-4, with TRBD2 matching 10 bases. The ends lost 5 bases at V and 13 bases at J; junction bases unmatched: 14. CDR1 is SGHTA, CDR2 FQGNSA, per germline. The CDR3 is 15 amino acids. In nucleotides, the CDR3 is TGTGCCAGCAGCGATACTAGCGGGAACTACAATGAGCAGTACTTC. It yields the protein CASSDTSGNYNEQYF.

The CDR3 region is CASSLWRTGNEQFF. The CDR3 coding sequence is TGTGCCAGCAGCTTGTGGCGAACCGGGAATGAGCAGTTCTTC. V and J are TRBV7-6 and TRBJ2-5; D is unclear. The DNA end is a closer match to TRBJ2-1, so the J assignment may be wrong. CDR1 is SGHVS and CDR2 is FNYEAQ in the germline V gene. The CDR3 sequence is 14 residues long.

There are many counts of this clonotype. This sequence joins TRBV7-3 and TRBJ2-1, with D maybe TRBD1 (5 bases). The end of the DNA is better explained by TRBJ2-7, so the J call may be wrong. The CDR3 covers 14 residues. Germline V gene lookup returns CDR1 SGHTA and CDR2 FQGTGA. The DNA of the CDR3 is TGTGCCAGCAGCGGGCAGGGCCCCTACAATGAGCAGTACTTC. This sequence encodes CASSGQGPYNEQYF.